The 26 T cell receptor beta chains reported below all come from one sample, sequenced in a study of regulatory T cells in long-lasting Graves disease. For TCR beta, libraries came from iRepertoire HTBI primers and Arm-PCR of CDR3 regions. TCRdb ran MiXCR on the multiplex PCR reads and lists one entry per CDR3 protein. The table has approximately 540,000 distinct CDR3 sequences, around 11% seen once; the top ten hold more than 8%. Time point of the sample: newly diagnosed GD, antithyroid drugs for less than 3 months. Researchers made the TCR library from RNA that was extracted from PBMCs. These same data were also listed under a study on T cells in Graves' hyperthyroidism and ophthalmopathy.

The sample here was peripheral blood mononuclear cells (PBMCs), taken at new diagnosis, from a patient treated with antithyroid drugs. These receptor sequences come from a woman in her 30s with Graves disease.

The chain uses TRBV12-3 or TRBV12-4 and TRBJ2-2, with a tentative D call TRBD1 (6 bases). The V gene lost 5 bases and the J gene lost 4 bases, with 17 bases spanning the gap. This CDR3 is 16 amino acids long. Written as DNA, the CDR3 is TGTGCCAGCAGTCTCATCAGACAGGCCCTCACCGGGGAGCTGTTTTTT. Translated: CASSLIRQALTGELFF.

This clonotype was found many times. The chain carries TRBV20-1 and TRBJ2-5; a weak D match, TRBD1 (5 bases). V was trimmed by 8 bases and J by 2 bases, leaving 21 bases between them. CDR3 length: 15 amino acids. The germline gives CDR1 DFQATT, CDR2 SNEGSKA (reference sequence). The CDR3 DNA reads TGCAGTACCAAGGTCGCAGGGTATGATCAAGAGACCCAGTACTTC. Its translation: CSTKVAGYDQETQYF.

This clonotype was seen ten or more times. The chain combines TRBV12-3 or TRBV12-4 with TRBJ2-1; 7 bases agree with TRBD1. Losses at the gene ends were 5 bases for V and 0 bases for J; bases not matched to a gene: 1. The CDR3 covers 14 residues. The CDR3 DNA reads as TGTGCCAGCAGTCGGACAGGCTCCTACAATGAGCAGTTCTTC. Translating gives CASSRTGSYNEQFF.

This clonotype was detected once. The rearrangement uses TRBV4-1 and TRBJ2-5; 10 bases fit TRBD2. Germline lookup yields CDR1 MGHRA and CDR2 YSYEKL. J gave up 2 bases and V 4 bases, and 7 bases lay outside the gene matches. The CDR3 sequence is 16 residues long. The DNA of the CDR3 is TGCGCCAGCAGCCCGCGCCTAGCGGGGGTTCAAGAGACCCAGTACTTC. It encodes CASSPRLAGVQETQYF.

This clonotype was seen repeatedly, ten times or more. V is TRBV7-2 and J is TRBJ2-1, with 9 bases lining up with TRBD1. With 5 bases clipped from V and 4 bases from J, the junction kept 3 bases outside the gene matches. Germline lookup yields CDR1 SGHTA and CDR2 FQGNSA. The CDR3 is 14 amino acids. CDR3 sequence reads: CASSRDRAYNEQFF. In nucleotides, the CDR3 is TGTGCCAGCAGCCGGGACAGGGCTTACAATGAGCAGTTCTTC.

This clonotype was observed many times. The CDR3 sequence is CASSLETGVETQYF. The CDR3 nucleotides are TGTGCCAGCAGCCTTGAGACAGGGGTGGAGACCCAGTACTTC. The V gene is TRBV7-2, the J gene TRBJ2-5, with 8 nucleotides matching TRBD1. The CDR3 spans 14 residues. Germline V gene sequence: CDR1 SGHTA, CDR2 FQGNSA. V gave up 5 bases and J gave up 5 bases; unmatched junction bases: 7.

The chain has TRBV10-3 and TRBJ1-4; no clear D. V lost 0 bases and J 4 bases, leaving 12 bases between the germline ends. Germline V gene sequence: CDR1 ENHRY, CDR2 SYGVKD. The CDR3 is 16 residues long. The CDR3 coding sequence is TGTGCCATCAGTGAGTCGAACCGCGCGGGTAATGAAAAACTGTTTTTT. Translating gives CAISESNRAGNEKLFF.

This clonotype has ten or more counts. The rearrangement links TRBV11-2 to TRBJ2-2, with D hard to call. The germline gives CDR1 SGHAT, CDR2 FQNNGV. V was pared by 5 bases and J by 4 bases, with 11 bases between. CDR3 length: 14 amino acids. CDR3 coding DNA: TGTGCCAGCAGCGGAACACGGGCCACCGGGGAGCTGTTTTTT. It is translated as CASSGTRATGELFF.

This clonotype was observed many times. The rearrangement uses TRBV4-3 and TRBJ1-2; D uncertain. Trimming left V 0 bases short and J 4 bases short, with 6 bases between. The CDR3 runs 13 residues. Germline V gene data show CDR1 as LGHNA and CDR2 as YSLEER. CDR3 DNA sequence: TGCGCCAGCAGCCAAGAACAAGGCTATGGCTACACCTTC. Translation gives CASSQEQGYGYTF.

The chain recombines TRBV11-2 with TRBJ1-2; possibly TRBD1 for D (5 bases). Germline-derived CDR1 and CDR2 are SGHAT and FQNNGV. CDR3 length: 16 amino acids. Deletions cut 2 bases from V and 4 bases from J, with 17 bases between. The CDR3 sequence: CASSLRRGDGGYGYTF. DNA of the CDR3: TGTGCCAGCAGCTTAAGGCGGGGGGACGGAGGCTATGGCTACACCTTC.

About this clonotype itself: A read error is the likely source, as a far larger clone sits one nucleotide away. V is TRBV27 and J is TRBJ1-1; no reliable D call. The CDR3 has 12 amino acids. In germline, CDR1 is MNHEY, CDR2 SMNVEV (reference sequence). V lost 6 bases and J lost 5, with 10 bases in between. DNA for the CDR3: TGTGCCAGCAGCAATTCGATTACTGAAGCTTTCTTT. Protein product: CASSNSITEAFF.

This clonotype was seen more than once but under ten times. The rearrangement joins TRBV4-1 to TRBJ1-1; unclear D gene. Trimming shortened V by 2 bases and J by 0 bases, and 7 bases separated the two germline ends. Germline CDR1 MGHRA, CDR2 YSYEKL. The CDR3 is 14 amino acids. CDR3 DNA sequence: TGCGCCAGCAGCCAAATTCTTTTGAACACTGAAGCTTTCTTT. Translated, it gives CASSQILLNTEAFF.

This clonotype has ten or more counts. V and J are TRBV2 and TRBJ1-3; D perhaps matches TRBD1 (5 bases). CDR1 and CDR2 (germline): SNHLY, FYNNEI. This CDR3 is built from 15 residues. Trimming shortened V by 1 base and J by 4 bases, and 11 bases separated the two germline ends. CDR3: CASSEEQARGNTIYF. CDR3 DNA: TGTGCCAGCAGTGAAGAACAGGCGAGAGGAAACACCATATATTTT.

This clonotype was observed a few times. The rearrangement uses TRBV11-2 and TRBJ2-7; possibly TRBD2 for D (7 bases). Trimming left V 3 bases short and J 7 bases short, with 22 bases between. CDR1 is SGHAT, CDR2 FQNNGV, per germline. This CDR3 is built from 16 residues. CDR3 in amino acids: CASSLGTLARAREQYF. For the CDR3, the DNA is TGTGCCAGCAGCTTGGGGACACTAGCGAGAGCAAGAGAGCAGTACTTC.

This clonotype was found a few times. The chain has TRBV19 and TRBJ1-6, with D maybe TRBD1 (5 bases). Looked up from germline, CDR1 is LNHDA and CDR2 is SQIVND (reference sequence). This CDR3 contains 14 residues. V lost 7 bases and J 8 bases, leaving 15 bases between the germline ends. The CDR3 region has the DNA TGTGCCAGTACGACCGGGACGAGGGATTCACCCCTCCACTTT. Its protein product is CASTTGTRDSPLHF.

V is TRBV6-2 or TRBV6-3 and J is TRBJ2-5; possibly TRBD1 for D (6 bases). This CDR3 contains 15 residues. V lost 6 bases and J lost 1, with 15 bases in between. Germline loops: CDR1 MNHEY, CDR2 SVGEGT. This chain's CDR3 is CASSYRVGSQETQYF. In DNA, the CDR3 is TGTGCCAGCAGCTACAGGGTTGGGAGCCAAGAGACCCAGTACTTC.

This clonotype was observed at least ten times. V usage is TRBV10-2 and J usage is TRBJ1-2; D gene uncertain. Trimming pared 4 bases from V and 0 bases from J, leaving 9 bases between. This CDR3 has 14 residues. Per germline, CDR1 WSHSY and CDR2 SAAADI. For the CDR3, the DNA is TGCGCCAGCAGTGTCCCAGGCTCTAACTATGGCTACACCTTC. As protein: CASSVPGSNYGYTF.

At least ten counts were recorded for this clonotype. The chain joins TRBV6-5 to TRBJ1-2; D uncertain. CDR1 and CDR2 (germline): MNHEY, SVGAGI. Trimming cost V 1 base and J 6 bases, with 9 bases left between them. The CDR3 totals 13 residues. CDR3 region: CASSYFSGHGYTF. The CDR3 DNA follows: TGTGCCAGCAGTTACTTCTCAGGCCATGGCTACACCTTC.

This chain uses TRBV7-9 with TRBJ1-1; D gene ambiguous. Looked up from germline, CDR1 is SEHNR and CDR2 is FQNEAQ (reference sequence). The CDR3 is 14 amino acids. Trimming shortened V by 2 bases and J by 2 bases, and 9 bases separated the two germline ends. The chain's CDR3 is CASSLPAYNTEAFF. In nucleotides, the CDR3 is TGTGCCAGCAGCTTACCGGCTTATAACACTGAAGCTTTCTTT.

The rearrangement uses TRBV25-1 and TRBJ1-2; a possible D gene is TRBD1 (6 bases). TRBJ2-1 matches the DNA end more closely, so the J call is doubtful. The V gene's germline CDR1 is MGHDK and CDR2 SYGVNS. This CDR3 comprises 15 residues. Here the CDR3 reads CASSPTVGAGDEQFF. The CDR3 DNA reads TGTGCCAGCAGTCCAACCGTGGGGGCCGGCGATGAGCAGTTCTTC.

This clonotype has just a few counts. The rearrangement joins TRBV20-1 to TRBJ1-5; D call uncertain. Per germline, CDR1 DFQATT and CDR2 SNEGSKA (reference sequence). The germline V and J ends were trimmed by 3 bases and 2 bases, with 17 bases remaining between them. The CDR3 covers 16 residues. The CDR3 nucleotides are TGCAGTGCTAGTTCAGTGACCTTGGGCGGCAATCAGCCCCAGCATTTT. This gives the protein CSASSVTLGGNQPQHF.

This clonotype was detected only a few times. The chain uses TRBV6-1 and TRBJ1-1; the D gene is possibly TRBD1 (5 bases). This CDR3 has 18 amino acids. From germline, CDR1 is MNHNS and CDR2 SASEGT. With 6 bases removed from V and 0 bases from J, the gap between germline ends came to 23 bases. The CDR3 region has the DNA TGTGCCAGCAGGCGGGGGGACGATTGGGCGCCCATGAACACTGAAGCTTTCTTT. Translation gives CASRRGDDWAPMNTEAFF.

This clonotype was found many times. The CDR3 DNA reads TGTGCCAGCACCGAGGGGGACAGGGCGTTATATGAGCAGTTCTTC. It translates to CASTEGDRALYEQFF. The V call is TRBV2, the J call TRBJ2-1, with 9 positions matching TRBD1. Germline V gene data show CDR1 as SNHLY and CDR2 as FYNNEI. The CDR3 sequence is 15 residues long. With 7 bases clipped from V and 8 bases from J, the junction kept 12 bases outside the gene matches.

This clonotype was counted a few times. The chain combines TRBV20-1 with TRBJ1-3, with D hard to call. The ends were cut back, 1 base at V and 0 bases at J, with 13 bases in the middle. The CDR3 extends over 16 amino acids. CDR1 is DFQATT and CDR2 is SNEGSKA in the germline V gene (reference sequence). This CDR3 reads CSARAAAPYSGNTIYF. The DNA of the CDR3 is TGCAGTGCTAGAGCCGCAGCACCTTACTCTGGAAACACCATATATTTT.

This sequence joins TRBV7-9 and TRBJ1-1; weak D call: TRBD1 (6 bases). This CDR3 is 14 amino acids long. V was pared by 6 bases and J by 1 base, with 12 bases between. The germline gives CDR1 SEHNR, CDR2 FQNEAQ (reference sequence). DNA of the CDR3: TGTGCCAGCAGGGGGGGGCAGTGGAACACTGAAGCTTTCTTT. Amino acids: CASRGGQWNTEAFF.

Many counts were recorded for this clonotype. The chain joins TRBV3-1 to TRBJ2-1; a weak D match, TRBD2 (6 bases). The CDR3 runs to 11 residues. Germline V gene sequence: CDR1 LGHDT, CDR2 YNNKEL (reference sequence). Trimming removed 6 bases at V and 11 bases at J, with 11 bases between. In nucleotides, the CDR3 is TGTGCCAGCAGTCGCGGGGAACAGCAGTTCTTC. This encodes CASSRGEQQFF.